One and the same sample provided the 24 T cell receptor beta chains below, sequenced in a study of OX40 agonist ivuxolimab in advanced cancers. Data came from immunoSEQ multiplex PCR; TCRdb stores just in-frame clones and leaves some out. The top ten clones hold over 4% of a sample with tens of thousands of clones, 80% to 85% of them seen once. The sequencing used CD4+ or CD8+ T cells sorted from blood, collected in a trial of the OX40 agonist ivuxolimab. These receptors all come from an adult with an advanced solid tumor such as melanoma, head and neck, liver or kidney cancer.

The V and J genes are TRBV21-1 and TRBJ2-3; the tabulated D call, TRBD2, remains unverified against the DNA. TRBV21-1 represents a pseudogene. The CDR3 length is 18 residues. The CDR3 region is CASSRLAGGPESTDTQYF. The CDR3 nucleotides read TGTGCCAGCAGCAGACTAGCGGGAGGGCCAGAAAGCACAGATACGCAGTATTTT.

The table lists this clone with a count of one. The genes are TRBV19 and TRBJ2-3; a weak D match, TRBD1 (5 bases). V dropped 5 bases and J dropped 6 bases, with 12 bases sitting between them. Germline V gene data show CDR1 as LNHDA and CDR2 as SQIVND (reference sequence). The CDR3 extends over 13 amino acids. The CDR3 reads CASSGAPADTQYF. The DNA of the CDR3 is TGTGCCAGTAGTGGGGCCCCCGCTGATACGCAGTATTTT.

The rearrangement uses TRBV27 and TRBJ1-2, with TRBD1 matching 7 bases. Germline V lookup: CDR1 MNHEY, CDR2 SMNVEV (reference sequence). V shed 5 bases, J shed 8 bases, and the junction held 8 bases outside the gene matches. The CDR3 consists of 13 residues. The CDR3 bases are TGTGCCAGCAGTGATGGGACAGCACAAGGCTACACCTTC. Translating gives CASSDGTAQGYTF.

This chain joins TRBV5-6 and TRBJ1-5, with D uncertain. CDR3 length: 15 residues. V was clipped by 1 base and J by 1 base, with 9 bases between them. CDR1 is SGHDT, CDR2 YYEEEE, per germline. DNA for the CDR3: TGTGCCAGCAGCTTGTATAGGTTAAGCAATCAGCCCCAGCATTTT. As protein: CASSLYRLSNQPQHF.

This clone showed up just once. The chain couples TRBV7-8 to TRBJ1-4; D not certain. Germline CDR1 reads SGHVS; CDR2 reads FQNEAQ. V was cut by 0 bases and J by 12 bases, with 11 bases left in between. The CDR3 is 13 amino acids. The CDR3 nucleotides read TGTGCCAGCAGCTTAGCAAACGTTGGGGAACTGTTTTTT. Translation: CASSLANVGELFF. Variable domain in full (rest from reference TRBV7-8 and TRBJ1-4): GAGVSQSPRYKVAKRGQDVALRCDPISGHVSLFWYQQALGQGPEFLTYFQNEAQLDKSGLPSDRFFAERPEGSVSTLKIQRTQQEDSAVYLCASSLANVGELFFGSGTQLSVL.

The V call is TRBV2, the J call TRBJ2-1, with D tentatively TRBD2 (5 bases). V was cut by 8 bases and J by 2 bases, with 16 bases left in between. This CDR3 region has 15 residues. Per the germline V gene, CDR1 is SNHLY and CDR2 is FYNNEI. The CDR3 region is CASGERNSAYNEQFF. For the CDR3, the DNA is TGTGCCAGCGGGGAGCGGAATTCAGCCTACAATGAGCAGTTCTTC.

The genes are TRBV27 and TRBJ2-3, with 14 bases lining up with TRBD2. The CDR3 totals 17 residues. V shed 3 bases and J 3 bases; nucleotides not matched to a gene: 5. CDR1 MNHEY and CDR2 SMNVEV come from the germline V gene (reference sequence). The CDR3 spells CASSFRLAGGRTDTQYF. As DNA, the CDR3 is TGTGCCAGCAGTTTTCGACTAGCGGGGGGGCGTACAGATACGCAGTATTTT.

V gene TRBV7-2 combines with J gene TRBJ1-5; D perhaps matches TRBD1 (5 bases). The CDR3 has 14 amino acids. Germline-derived CDR1 and CDR2 are SGHTA and FQGNSA. V was cut by 5 bases and J by 7 bases, with 15 bases left in between. This CDR3 reads CASSTKSGEQPQHF. CDR3 sequence (DNA): TGTGCCAGCAGCACAAAGTCGGGGGAACAGCCCCAGCATTTT.

This clone came up a few times. This sequence joins TRBV28 and TRBJ1-2; D is unresolved. The CDR3 is 12 amino acids. Germline V CDR1 and CDR2: MDHEN, SYDVKM. V lost 10 bases to trimming and J lost 5 bases, with 14 bases between them. The CDR3 region has the DNA TGTGCCAACCTGGACGAGAGATATGGCTACACCTTC. It specifies CANLDERYGYTF.

J is TRBJ2-1 and V is TRBV7-3; TRBD2 matches at 13 bases. Trimming cost V 5 bases and J 11 bases; bases outside gene matches: 12. Germline V gene data show CDR1 as SGHTA and CDR2 as FQGTGA. The CDR3 loop spans 16 amino acids. The CDR3 spells CASSPLPGLAGRKQFF. The CDR3 bases are TGTGCCAGCAGCCCCCTACCGGGACTAGCGGGACGGAAGCAGTTCTTC. The full variable domain, its missing parts supplied by reference TRBV7-3 and TRBJ2-1, is GAGVSQTPSNKVTEKGKYVELRCDPISGHTALYWYRQSLGQGPEFLIYFQGTGAADDSGLPNDRFFAVRPEGSVSTLKIQRTERGDSAVYLCASSPLPGLAGRKQFFGPGTRLTVL.

This clone was seen just once. The chain uses TRBV19 and TRBJ1-5, with D perhaps TRBD1 (5 bases). Germline values: CDR1 LNHDA, CDR2 SQIVND (reference sequence). The CDR3 has 14 residues. The germline V and J ends were trimmed by 6 bases and 2 bases, with 11 bases remaining between them. In DNA form, the CDR3 reads TGTGCCAGTAGCCAGCGAGGGGGCAATCAGCCCCAGCATTTT. Translating gives CASSQRGGNQPQHF.

The rearrangement joins TRBV6-4 to TRBJ2-4; D not resolved. This CDR3 has 16 residues. Trimming took off 2 bases at V and 0 bases at J, with 11 bases between the two ends. Germline CDR1 is MRHNA and CDR2 is SNTAGT. The CDR3 loop is CASSDGQLLAKNIQYF. The CDR3 DNA is TGTGCCAGCAGTGACGGGCAGCTGCTAGCCAAAAACATTCAGTACTTC.

V gene TRBV19 combines with J gene TRBJ2-1; 9 bases align to TRBD2. The V and J ends lost 6 bases and 4 bases, in that order; junction bases with no gene match: 7. The length of the CDR3 is 15 residues. The germline V gene encodes CDR1 LNHDA and CDR2 SQIVND (reference sequence). The CDR3 DNA is TGTGCCAGTAGGGAAAGCGGGGGGTTATACAATGAGCAGTTCTTC. It translates to CASRESGGLYNEQFF.

The chain employs TRBV27 and TRBJ2-3; possibly TRBD1 for D (5 bases). The CDR3 loop spans 14 amino acids. The V end was cut by 1 base, the J end by 3 bases, with 8 bases between. Germline V gene lookup returns CDR1 MNHEY and CDR2 SMNVEV (reference sequence). CDR3 nucleotide sequence: TGTGCCAGCAGTTTATTTCAGGGAACAGATACGCAGTATTTT. This sequence encodes CASSLFQGTDTQYF.

In DNA form, the CDR3 reads TGTGCCAGTATTAAAAACACAGGCTCAACTAATGAAAAACTGTTTTTT. This codes for CASIKNTGSTNEKLFF. The V gene is TRBV19, the J gene TRBJ1-4; D is possibly TRBD1 (5 bases). V lost 7 bases and J lost 0, with 15 bases in between. Germline-derived CDR1 and CDR2 are LNHDA and SQIVND (reference sequence). CDR3 length equals 16 residues.

The V gene is TRBV28, the J gene TRBJ2-7; 9 positions match TRBD1. In germline, CDR1 is MDHEN, CDR2 SYDVKM. The CDR3 is 15 amino acids. V dropped 6 bases and J dropped 5; count of bases not matched to a gene: 11. The CDR3: CASSRPGQGRNEQYF. The CDR3, as DNA: TGTGCCAGCAGCCGACCGGGACAGGGAAGAAACGAGCAGTACTTC.

This chain joins TRBV27 and TRBJ2-2, with D hard to call. Trimming cost V 6 bases and J 3 bases, with 11 bases left between them. The CDR3 extends over 14 amino acids. In germline, CDR1 is MNHEY, CDR2 SMNVEV (reference sequence). The chain's CDR3 is CASRTRLDTGELFF. The CDR3 nucleotides are TGTGCCAGCAGGACACGCCTTGACACCGGGGAGCTGTTTTTT.

The chain has TRBV7-9 and TRBJ2-7; TRBD2 aligns across 7 bases. Germline V gives CDR1 SEHNR, CDR2 FQNEAQ (reference sequence). This CDR3 contains 15 residues. V shed 1 base, J shed 0 bases, and the junction held 3 bases outside the gene matches. The CDR3 bases are TGTGCCAGCAGCTTAGGGGAGGGCAGCTCCTACGAGCAGTACTTC. This translates into CASSLGEGSSYEQYF. The whole variable domain, filled in from reference TRBV7-9 and TRBJ2-7, reads DTGVSQNPRHKITKRGQNVTFRCDPISEHNRLYWYRQTLGQGPEFLTYFQNEAQLEKSRLLSDRFSAERPKGSFSTLEIQRTEQGDSAMYLCASSLGEGSSYEQYFGPGTRLTVT.

The V gene is TRBV7-9, the J gene TRBJ1-5; D remains ambiguous. CDR1 is SEHNR and CDR2 is FQNEAQ in the germline V gene (reference sequence). V gave up 6 bases and J gave up 0 bases, with 6 bases separating them. The CDR3 runs to 13 residues. CDR3 in DNA: TGTGCCAGCAGTGTATATAGCAATCAGCCCCAGCATTTT. Its protein is CASSVYSNQPQHF.

This CDR3 is CASSAGTGGETQYF. CDR3 coding DNA: TGTGCCAGCAGCGCCGGGACTGGGGGGGAGACCCAGTACTTC. V is TRBV2 and J is TRBJ2-5; maybe TRBD2 (6 bases). V was trimmed by 6 bases and J by 5 bases, leaving 16 bases between them. The germline gives CDR1 SNHLY, CDR2 FYNNEI. The CDR3 spans 14 residues.

The chain has TRBV7-9 and TRBJ2-4; TRBD1 matches at 8 bases. This CDR3 is 14 amino acids long. CDR1 SEHNR and CDR2 FQNEAQ come from the germline V gene (reference sequence). V shed 5 bases and J 4 bases; nucleotides not matched to a gene: 4. The CDR3, as DNA: TGTGCCAGCAGCCCCCGACAGGGGAAAAACATTCAGTACTTC. It encodes CASSPRQGKNIQYF.

This chain uses TRBV5-4 with TRBJ2-7; TRBD2 agrees at 10 bases. Trimming took 0 bases from V and 2 from J; bases not matched to a gene: 5. The CDR3 is made up of 16 amino acids. The germline V gene has CDR1 SGHNT and CDR2 YYREEE (reference sequence). In DNA, the CDR3 is TGTGCCAGCAGCTTGGGGAGCGGGGGGGGCCCCTACGAGCAGTACTTC. This encodes CASSLGSGGGPYEQYF.

This clone occurred once. The chain has TRBV7-9 and TRBJ2-7; TRBD2 aligns across 7 bases. V shed 5 bases, J shed 2 bases, and the junction held 0 bases outside the gene matches. From germline, CDR1 is SEHNR and CDR2 FQNEAQ (reference sequence). This CDR3 region has 12 residues. The CDR3 loop is CASSRGAYEQYF. In nucleotides, the CDR3 is TGTGCCAGCAGCCGGGGGGCCTACGAGCAGTACTTC.

The rearrangement uses TRBV5-1 and TRBJ1-3; a possible D gene is TRBD1 (5 bases). The V gene's germline CDR1 is SGHRS and CDR2 YFSETQ. The CDR3 contains 18 residues. V was shortened by 0 bases and J by 0 bases, with 16 bases between the two germline ends. The CDR3, as DNA: TGCGCCAGCAGCTTGGATCTATCAGGGAAGAGCTCTGGAAACACCATATATTTT. This gives the protein CASSLDLSGKSSGNTIYF.